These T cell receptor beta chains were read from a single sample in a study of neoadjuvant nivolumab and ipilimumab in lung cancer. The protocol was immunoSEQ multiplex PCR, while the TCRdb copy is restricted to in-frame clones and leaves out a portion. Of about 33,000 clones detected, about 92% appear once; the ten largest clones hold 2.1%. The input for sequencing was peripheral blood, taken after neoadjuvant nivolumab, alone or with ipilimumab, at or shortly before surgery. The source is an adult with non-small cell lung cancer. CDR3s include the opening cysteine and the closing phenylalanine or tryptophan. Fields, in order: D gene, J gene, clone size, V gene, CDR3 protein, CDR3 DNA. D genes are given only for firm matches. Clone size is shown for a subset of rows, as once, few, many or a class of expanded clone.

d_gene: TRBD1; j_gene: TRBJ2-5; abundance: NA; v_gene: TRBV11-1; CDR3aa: CASSGGQGTETQYF; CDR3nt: TGTGCCAGCAGTGGGGGACAGGGTACTGAGACCCAGTACTTC
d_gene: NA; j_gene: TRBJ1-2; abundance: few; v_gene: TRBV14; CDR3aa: CASSQGQGRSYGYTF; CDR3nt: TGTGCCAGCAGCCAAGGTCAGGGACGGAGCTATGGCTACACCTTC
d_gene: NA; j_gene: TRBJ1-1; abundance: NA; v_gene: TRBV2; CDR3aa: CASSGVDRQFKAEAFF; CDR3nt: TGTGCCAGCAGTGGAGTTGATAGACAGTTCAAAGCTGAAGCTTTCTTT
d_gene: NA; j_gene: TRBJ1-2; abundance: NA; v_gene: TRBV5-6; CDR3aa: CASSIYGGGGGYTF; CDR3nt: TGTGCCAGCAGCATCTACGGAGGGGGGGGCGGCTACACCTTC
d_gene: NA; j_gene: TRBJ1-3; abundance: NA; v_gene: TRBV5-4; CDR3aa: CASSYETAVPSSGNTIYF; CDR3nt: TGTGCCAGCAGTTACGAGACAGCCGTTCCTAGCTCTGGAAACACCATATATTTT
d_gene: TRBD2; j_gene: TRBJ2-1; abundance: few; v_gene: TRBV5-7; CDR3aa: CASSLLTSGDYNEQFF; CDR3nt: TGTGCCAGCAGCCTACTAACTAGCGGGGACTACAATGAGCAGTTCTTC
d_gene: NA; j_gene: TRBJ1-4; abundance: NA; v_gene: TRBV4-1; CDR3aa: CASSQDGLGDEKLFF; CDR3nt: TGCGCCAGCAGCCAAGATGGTCTGGGGGATGAAAAACTGTTTTTT
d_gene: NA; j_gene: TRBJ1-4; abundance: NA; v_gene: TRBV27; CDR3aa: CASSPARRGTLFF; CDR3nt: TGTGCCAGCAGTCCCGCCCGGCGGGGAACACTGTTTTTT
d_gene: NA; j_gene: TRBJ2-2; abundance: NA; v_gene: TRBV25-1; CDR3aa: CASSRTPGELFF; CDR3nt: TGTGCCAGCAGTCGTACCCCCGGGGAGCTGTTTTTT
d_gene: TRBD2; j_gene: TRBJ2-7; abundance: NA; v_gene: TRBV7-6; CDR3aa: CASSARDYQDEQYF; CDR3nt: TGTGCCAGCAGCGCCCGGGACTATCAGGACGAGCAGTACTTC
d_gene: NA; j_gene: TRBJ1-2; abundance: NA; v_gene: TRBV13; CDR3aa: CASSPGRGGYTF; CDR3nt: TGTGCCAGCAGCCCGGGCCGTGGGGGCTACACCTTC
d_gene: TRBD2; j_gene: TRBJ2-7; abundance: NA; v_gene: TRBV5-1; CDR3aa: CASSLYERGPYEQYF; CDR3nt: TGCGCCAGCAGCTTGTACGAGCGGGGACCCTACGAGCAGTACTTC
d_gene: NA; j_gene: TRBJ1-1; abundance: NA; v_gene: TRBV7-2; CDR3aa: CASSPTGNRRMNTEAFF; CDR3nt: TGTGCCAGCAGCCCAACCGGGAACAGGCGAATGAACACTGAAGCTTTCTTT
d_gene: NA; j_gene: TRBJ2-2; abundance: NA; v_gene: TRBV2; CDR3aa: CASSEGQGTGELFF; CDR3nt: TGTGCCAGCAGTGAAGGTCAGGGCACCGGGGAGCTGTTTTTT
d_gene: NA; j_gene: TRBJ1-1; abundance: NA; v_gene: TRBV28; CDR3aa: CASFSITEAFF; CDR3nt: TGTGCCAGCTTCTCGATCACTGAAGCTTTCTTT
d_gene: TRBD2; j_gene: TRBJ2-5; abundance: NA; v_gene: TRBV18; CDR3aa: CASSPLAGLAGKETQYF; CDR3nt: TGTGCCAGCTCACCCCTCGCGGGACTAGCGGGAAAAGAGACCCAGTACTTC
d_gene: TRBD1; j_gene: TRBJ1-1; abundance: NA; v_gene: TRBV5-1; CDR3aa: CASSSGTGWDTEAFF; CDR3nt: TGCGCCAGCAGCTCTGGGACAGGATGGGACACTGAAGCTTTCTTT
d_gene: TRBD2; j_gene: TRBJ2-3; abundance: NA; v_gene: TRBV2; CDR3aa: CASTWMGLAGADTQYF; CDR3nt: TGTGCCAGCACCTGGATGGGACTAGCGGGTGCAGATACGCAGTATTTT
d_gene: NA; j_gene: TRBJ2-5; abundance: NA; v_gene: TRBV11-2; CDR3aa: CASSYGETQYF; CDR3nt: TGTGCCAGCAGCTACGGGGAGACCCAGTACTTC
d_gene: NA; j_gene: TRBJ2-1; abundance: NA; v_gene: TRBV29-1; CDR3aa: CSVEYPVWGDNEQFF; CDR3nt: TGCAGCGTTGAATACCCGGTTTGGGGAGACAATGAGCAGTTCTTC
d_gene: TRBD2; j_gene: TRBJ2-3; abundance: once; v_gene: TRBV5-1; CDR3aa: CASSLSLAGGTDTQYF; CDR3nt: TGCGCCAGCAGCTTGAGTCTAGCGGGAGGAACAGATACGCAGTATTTT
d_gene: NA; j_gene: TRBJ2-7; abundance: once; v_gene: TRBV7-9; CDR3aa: CASSRVGGISYEQYF; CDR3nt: TGTGCCAGCAGCCGGGTGGGCGGGATCTCCTACGAGCAGTACTTC
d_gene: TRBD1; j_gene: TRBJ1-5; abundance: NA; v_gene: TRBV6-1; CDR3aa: CASSEVGTGGQPQHF; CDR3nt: TGTGCCAGCAGTGAGGTGGGGACAGGGGGTCAGCCCCAGCATTTT
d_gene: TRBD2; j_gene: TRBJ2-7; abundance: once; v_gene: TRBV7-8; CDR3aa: CASSRGGPYEQYF; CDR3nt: TGTGCCAGCAGCCGGGGGGGCCCCTACGAGCAGTACTTC
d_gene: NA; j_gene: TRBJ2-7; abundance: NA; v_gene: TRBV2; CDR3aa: CASSDWTAPYEQYF; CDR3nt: TGTGCCAGCAGTGACTGGACAGCTCCCTACGAGCAGTACTTC
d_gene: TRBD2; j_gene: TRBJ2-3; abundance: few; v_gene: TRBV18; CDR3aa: CASSPLADKLDTQYF; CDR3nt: TGTGCCAGCTCACCGCTAGCGGACAAGTTAGATACGCAGTATTTT
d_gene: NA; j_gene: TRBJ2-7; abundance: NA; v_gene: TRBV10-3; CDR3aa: CAISARGSYEQYF; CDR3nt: TGTGCCATCAGTGCGAGGGGATCCTACGAGCAGTACTTC
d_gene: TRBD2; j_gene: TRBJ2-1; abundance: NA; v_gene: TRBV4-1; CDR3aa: CASSQDTARPSGSQNEQFF; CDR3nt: TGCGCCAGCAGCCAAGATACAGCAAGGCCTAGCGGGAGTCAAAATGAGCAGTTCTTC
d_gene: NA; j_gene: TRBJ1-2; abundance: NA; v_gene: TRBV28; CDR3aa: CASSFSAIDGYTF; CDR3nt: TGTGCCAGCAGTTTTTCGGCAATCGATGGCTACACCTTC
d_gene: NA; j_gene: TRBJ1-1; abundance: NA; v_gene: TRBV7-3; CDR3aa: CASSIGQKTEAFF; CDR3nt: TGTGCCAGCAGTATTGGACAGAAGACTGAAGCTTTCTTT
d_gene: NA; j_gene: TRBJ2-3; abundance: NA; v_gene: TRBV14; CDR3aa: CASSQVTTDTQYF; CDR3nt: TGTGCCAGCAGCCAAGTGACCACAGATACGCAGTATTTT
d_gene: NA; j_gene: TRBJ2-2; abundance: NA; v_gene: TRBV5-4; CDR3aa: CASSAYNPHTGELFF; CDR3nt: TGTGCCAGCAGCGCCTACAACCCTCACACCGGGGAGCTGTTTTTT
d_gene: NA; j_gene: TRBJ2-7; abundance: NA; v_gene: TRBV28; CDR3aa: CASSLDLGAGSYEQYF; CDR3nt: TGTGCCAGCAGTTTAGATCTGGGGGCAGGGTCCTACGAGCAGTACTTC
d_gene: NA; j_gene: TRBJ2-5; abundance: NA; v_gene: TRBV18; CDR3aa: CASSPLRTEQETQYF; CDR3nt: TGTGCCAGCTCACCGCTTAGGACGGAGCAAGAGACCCAGTACTTC
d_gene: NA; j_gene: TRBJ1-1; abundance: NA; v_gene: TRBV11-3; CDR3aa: CASSLGGVDTEAFF; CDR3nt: TGTGCCAGCAGCTTAGGAGGGGTTGACACTGAAGCTTTCTTT
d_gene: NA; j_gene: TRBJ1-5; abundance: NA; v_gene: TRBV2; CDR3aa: CASNRDTLGPQHF; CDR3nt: TGTGCCAGCAACCGGGACACCTTAGGGCCCCAGCATTTT
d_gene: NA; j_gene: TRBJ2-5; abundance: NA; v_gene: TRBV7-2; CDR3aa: CASSLASGAGETQYF; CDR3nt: TGTGCCAGCAGCTTAGCTTCAGGGGCGGGAGAGACCCAGTACTTC
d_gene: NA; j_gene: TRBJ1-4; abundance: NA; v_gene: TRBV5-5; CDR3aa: CASSLDWGYEKLFF; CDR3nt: TGTGCCAGCAGCCTCGATTGGGGGTATGAAAAACTGTTTTTT
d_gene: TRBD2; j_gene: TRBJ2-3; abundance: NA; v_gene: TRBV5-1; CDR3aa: CASSSGGASTDTQYF; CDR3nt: TGCGCCAGCAGCTCGGGGGGGGCGAGCACAGATACGCAGTATTTT
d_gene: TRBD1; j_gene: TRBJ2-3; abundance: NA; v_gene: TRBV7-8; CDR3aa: CASSGQELHDRTQYF; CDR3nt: TGTGCCAGCAGCGGACAGGAACTCCACGACAGAACGCAGTATTTT
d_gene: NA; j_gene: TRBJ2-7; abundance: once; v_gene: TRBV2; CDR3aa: CASSQEEGTYEQYF; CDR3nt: TGTGCCAGCAGTCAGGAAGAGGGGACCTACGAGCAGTACTTC
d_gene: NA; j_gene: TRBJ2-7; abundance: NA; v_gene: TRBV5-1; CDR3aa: CASSFNRDVAPDEQYF; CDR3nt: TGCGCCAGCAGTTTTAACCGGGATGTTGCCCCTGACGAGCAGTACTTC
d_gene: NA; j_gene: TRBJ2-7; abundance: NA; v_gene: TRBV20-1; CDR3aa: CSAGSPGEQYF; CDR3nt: TGCAGTGCCGGGAGCCCCGGGGAGCAGTACTTC
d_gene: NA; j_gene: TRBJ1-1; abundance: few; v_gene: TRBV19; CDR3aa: CASSITSEAFF; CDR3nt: TGTGCCAGTAGTATTACCAGTGAAGCTTTCTTT
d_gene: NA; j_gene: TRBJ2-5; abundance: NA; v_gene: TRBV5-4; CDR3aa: CASSSRGTVETQYF; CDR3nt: TGTGCCAGCAGCTCCCGGGGGACGGTGGAGACCCAGTACTTC
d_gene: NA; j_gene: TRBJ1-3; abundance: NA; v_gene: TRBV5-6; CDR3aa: CASSIQGYTIYF; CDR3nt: TGTGCCAGCAGCATACAGGGCTACACCATATATTTT
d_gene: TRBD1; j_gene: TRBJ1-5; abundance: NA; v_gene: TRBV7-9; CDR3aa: CASSPGTGGQPQHF; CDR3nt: TGTGCCAGCAGCCCTGGGACAGGGGGACAGCCCCAGCATTTT
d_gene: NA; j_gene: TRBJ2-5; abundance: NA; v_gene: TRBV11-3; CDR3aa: CASSFSGEGETQYF; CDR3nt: TGTGCCAGCAGCTTTTCCGGGGAAGGGGAGACCCAGTACTTC
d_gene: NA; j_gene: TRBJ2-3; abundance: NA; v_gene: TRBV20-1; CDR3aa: CSAPPTDTQYF; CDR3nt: TGCAGTGCCCCGCCTACAGATACGCAGTATTTT
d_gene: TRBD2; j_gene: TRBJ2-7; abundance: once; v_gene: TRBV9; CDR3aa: CASSYPGTSGPSSYEQYF; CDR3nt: TGTGCCAGCAGCTACCCCGGGACTAGCGGGCCCAGCTCCTACGAGCAGTACTTC
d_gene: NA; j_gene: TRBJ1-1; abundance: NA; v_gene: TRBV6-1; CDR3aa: CASSGGGTSKAFF; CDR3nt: TGTGCCAGCAGTGGCGGGGGGACATCCAAAGCTTTCTTT
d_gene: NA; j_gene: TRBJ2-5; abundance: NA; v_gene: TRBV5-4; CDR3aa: CASSLRQQETQYF; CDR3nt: TGTGCCAGCAGCTTAAGACAGCAAGAGACCCAGTACTTC
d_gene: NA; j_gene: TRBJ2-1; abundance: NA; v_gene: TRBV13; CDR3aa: CASSRPPHNEQFF; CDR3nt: TGTGCCAGCAGCCGCCCTCCTCACAATGAGCAGTTCTTC
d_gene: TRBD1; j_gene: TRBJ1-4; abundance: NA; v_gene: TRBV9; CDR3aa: CASSGQGAWEKLFF; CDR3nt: TGTGCCAGCAGCGGCCAGGGGGCATGGGAAAAACTGTTTTTT
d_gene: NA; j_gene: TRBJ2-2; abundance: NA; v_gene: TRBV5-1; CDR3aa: CASSLVGGDTGELFF; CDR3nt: TGCGCCAGCAGCTTGGTCGGGGGCGACACCGGGGAGCTGTTTTTT
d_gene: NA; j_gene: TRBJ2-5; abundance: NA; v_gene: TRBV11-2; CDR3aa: CASSLNFGISQETQYF; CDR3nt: TGTGCCAGCAGCTTAAATTTCGGAATTTCACAAGAGACCCAGTACTTC
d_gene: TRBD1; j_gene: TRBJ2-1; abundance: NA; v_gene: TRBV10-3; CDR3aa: CAIRRPGQGDEHEQFF; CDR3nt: TGTGCCATCAGGAGGCCGGGACAGGGGGACGAGCATGAGCAGTTCTTC